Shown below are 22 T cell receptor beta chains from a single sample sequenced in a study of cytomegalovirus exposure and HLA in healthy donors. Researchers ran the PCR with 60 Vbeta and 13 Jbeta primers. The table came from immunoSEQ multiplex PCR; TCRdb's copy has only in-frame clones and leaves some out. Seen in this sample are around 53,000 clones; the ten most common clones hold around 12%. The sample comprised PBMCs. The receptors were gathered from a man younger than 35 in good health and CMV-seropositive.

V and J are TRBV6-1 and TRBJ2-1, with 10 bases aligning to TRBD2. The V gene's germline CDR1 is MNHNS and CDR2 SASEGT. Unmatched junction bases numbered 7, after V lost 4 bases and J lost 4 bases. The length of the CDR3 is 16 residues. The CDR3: CASSARTSGNYNEQFF. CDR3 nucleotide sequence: TGTGCCAGCAGTGCCCGGACTAGCGGAAATTACAATGAGCAGTTCTTC.

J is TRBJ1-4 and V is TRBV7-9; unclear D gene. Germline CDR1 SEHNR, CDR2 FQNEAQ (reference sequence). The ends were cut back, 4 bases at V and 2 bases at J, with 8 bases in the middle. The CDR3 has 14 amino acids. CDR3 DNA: TGTGCCAGCAGCTCTGAGTTCACTAATGAAAAACTGTTTTTT. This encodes CASSSEFTNEKLFF.

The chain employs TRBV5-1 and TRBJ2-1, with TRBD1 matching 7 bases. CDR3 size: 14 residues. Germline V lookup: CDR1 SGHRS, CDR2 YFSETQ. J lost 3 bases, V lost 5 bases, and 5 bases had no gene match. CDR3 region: CASRPGTDYNEQFF. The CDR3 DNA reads TGCGCCAGCAGACCCGGGACAGACTACAATGAGCAGTTCTTC.

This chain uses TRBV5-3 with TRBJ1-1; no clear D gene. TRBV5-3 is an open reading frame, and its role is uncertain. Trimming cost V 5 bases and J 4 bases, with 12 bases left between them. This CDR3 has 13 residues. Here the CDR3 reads CARSRTVLTEAFF. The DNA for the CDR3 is TGTGCCAGAAGTAGAACAGTGCTCACTGAAGCTTTCTTT.

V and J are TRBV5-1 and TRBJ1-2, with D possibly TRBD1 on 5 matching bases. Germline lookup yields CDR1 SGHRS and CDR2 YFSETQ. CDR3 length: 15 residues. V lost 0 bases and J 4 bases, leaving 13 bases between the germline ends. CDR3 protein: CASSLDAGNLYGYTF. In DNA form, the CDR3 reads TGCGCCAGCAGCTTGGATGCAGGGAACCTCTATGGCTACACCTTC.

The CDR3 nucleotides are TGTGCCAGCAGTTTGGGCATCTCCTACGAGCAGTACTTC. Amino acids: CASSLGISYEQYF. V usage is TRBV28 and J usage is TRBJ2-7; D is ambiguous. Germline CDR1 MDHEN, CDR2 SYDVKM. The CDR3 has 13 residues. The germline V and J ends were trimmed by 3 bases and 0 bases, with 6 bases remaining between them.

CDR3 coding DNA: TGTGCCAGCAGCCAGTTCGCAGGGGGAGGCTATGGCTACACCTTC. The encoded protein is CASSQFAGGGYGYTF. This sequence joins TRBV14 and TRBJ1-2, with 7 bases lining up with TRBD1. Germline V CDR1 and CDR2: SGHDN, FVKESK. The V segment lost 3 bases and the J segment 4 bases; nucleotides outside the gene matches: 8. This CDR3 region has 15 residues. The full variable domain, with the rest looked up from reference TRBV14 and TRBJ1-2, is EAGVTQFPSHSVIEKGQTVTLRCDPISGHDNLYWYRRVMGKEIKFLLHFVKESKQDESGMPNNRFLAERTGGTYSTLKVQPAELEDSGVYFCASSQFAGGGYGYTFGSGTRLTVV.

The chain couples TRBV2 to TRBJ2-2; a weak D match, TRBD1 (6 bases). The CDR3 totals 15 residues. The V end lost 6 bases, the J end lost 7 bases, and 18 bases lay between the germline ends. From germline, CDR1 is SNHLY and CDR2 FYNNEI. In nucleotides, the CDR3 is TGTGCCAGCAGCCGGGACCAGGGGACGGGCGGGGAGCTGTTTTTT. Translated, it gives CASSRDQGTGGELFF.

The CDR3 reads CASSPGTSRTYNEQFF. For the CDR3, the DNA is TGTGCCAGCAGCCCCGGGACTAGCCGGACCTACAATGAGCAGTTCTTC. The rearrangement links TRBV7-9 to TRBJ2-1; TRBD2 aligns across 9 bases. Germline V gives CDR1 SEHNR, CDR2 FQNEAQ (reference sequence). V lost 5 bases, J lost 2 bases, and 7 bases stayed unmatched. CDR3 size: 16 residues.

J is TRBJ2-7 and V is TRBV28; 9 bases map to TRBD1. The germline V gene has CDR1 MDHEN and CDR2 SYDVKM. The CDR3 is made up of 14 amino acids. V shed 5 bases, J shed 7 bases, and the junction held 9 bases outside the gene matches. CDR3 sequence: CASSPPHGTGEQYF. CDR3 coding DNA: TGTGCCAGCAGTCCCCCCCATGGGACAGGGGAGCAGTACTTC. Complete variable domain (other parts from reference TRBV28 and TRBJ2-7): DVKVTQSSRYLVKRTGEKVFLECVQDMDHENMFWYRQDPGLGLRLIYFSYDVKMKEKGDIPEGYSVSREKKERFSLILESASTNQTSMYLCASSPPHGTGEQYFGPGTRLTVT.

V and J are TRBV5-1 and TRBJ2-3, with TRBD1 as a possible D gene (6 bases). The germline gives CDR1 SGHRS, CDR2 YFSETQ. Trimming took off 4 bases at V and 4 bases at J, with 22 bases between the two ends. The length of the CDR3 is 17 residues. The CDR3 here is CASSRTYRENNPDTQYF. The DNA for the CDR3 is TGCGCCAGCAGCCGGACGTACAGGGAAAATAACCCAGATACGCAGTATTTT.

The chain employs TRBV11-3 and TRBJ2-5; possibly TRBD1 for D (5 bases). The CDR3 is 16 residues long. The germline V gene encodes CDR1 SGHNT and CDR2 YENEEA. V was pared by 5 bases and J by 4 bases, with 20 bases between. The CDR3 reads CASSGRGLGMRETQYF. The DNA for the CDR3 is TGTGCCAGCAGCGGTAGGGGATTAGGGATGCGAGAGACCCAGTACTTC.

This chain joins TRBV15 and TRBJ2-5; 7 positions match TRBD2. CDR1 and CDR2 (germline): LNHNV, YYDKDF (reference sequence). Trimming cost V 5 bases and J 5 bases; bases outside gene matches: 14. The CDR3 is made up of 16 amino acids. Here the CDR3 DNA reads TGTGCCACCAGCCCTGGACTAGTCCCTGACAAGGAGACCCAGTACTTC. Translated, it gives CATSPGLVPDKETQYF.

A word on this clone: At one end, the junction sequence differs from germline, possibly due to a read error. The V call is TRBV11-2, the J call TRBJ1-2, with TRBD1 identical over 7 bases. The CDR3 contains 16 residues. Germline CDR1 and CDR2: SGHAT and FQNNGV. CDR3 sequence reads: CASSDGALGQLLPQTF. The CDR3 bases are TGTGCCAGCAGCGACGGAGCGCTGGGACAGCTACTGCCGCAAACTTTC.

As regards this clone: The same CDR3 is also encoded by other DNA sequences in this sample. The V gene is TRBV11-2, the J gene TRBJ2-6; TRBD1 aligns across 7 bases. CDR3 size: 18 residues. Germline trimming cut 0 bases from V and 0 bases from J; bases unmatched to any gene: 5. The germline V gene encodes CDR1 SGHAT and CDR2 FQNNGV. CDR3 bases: TGTGCCAGCAGCTTAGAAGGGGGCCTCGCCTCTGGGGCCAACGTCCTGACTTTC. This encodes CASSLEGGLASGANVLTF.

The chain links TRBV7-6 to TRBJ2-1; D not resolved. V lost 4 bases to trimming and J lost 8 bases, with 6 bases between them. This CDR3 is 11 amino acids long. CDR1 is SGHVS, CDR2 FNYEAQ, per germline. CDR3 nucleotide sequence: TGTGCCAGCAGCTCGCAGGATGAGCAGTTCTTC. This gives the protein CASSSQDEQFF. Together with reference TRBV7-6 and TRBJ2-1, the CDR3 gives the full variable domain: GAGVSQSPRYKVTKRGQDVALRCDPISGHVSLYWYRQALGQGPEFLTYFNYEAQQDKSGLPNDRFSAERPEGSISTLTIQRTEQRDSAMYRCASSSQDEQFFGPGTRLTVL.

CDR3 amino acids: CASGTATNEKLFF. CDR3 sequence (DNA): TGTGCCAGCGGGACTGCAACTAATGAAAAACTGTTTTTT. The genes are TRBV19 and TRBJ1-4; D is possibly TRBD1 (5 bases). Germline CDR1 LNHDA, CDR2 SQIVND (reference sequence). The CDR3 loop spans 13 amino acids. V was cut by 9 bases and J by 0 bases, with 8 bases left in between.

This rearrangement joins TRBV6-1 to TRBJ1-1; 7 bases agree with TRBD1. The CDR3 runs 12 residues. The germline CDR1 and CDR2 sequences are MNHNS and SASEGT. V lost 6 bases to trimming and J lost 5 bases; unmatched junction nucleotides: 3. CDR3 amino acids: CASRRTGTEAFF. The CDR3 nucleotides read TGTGCCAGCAGGAGGACAGGAACTGAAGCTTTCTTT.

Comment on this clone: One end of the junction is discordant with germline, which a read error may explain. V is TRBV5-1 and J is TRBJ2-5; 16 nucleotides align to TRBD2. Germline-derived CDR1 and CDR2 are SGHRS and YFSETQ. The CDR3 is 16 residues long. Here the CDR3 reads CASRLGLAGGKETQYF. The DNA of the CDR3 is TGCGCCAGCAGATTGGGACTAGCGGGAGGGAAGGAGACCCAGTACTTC.

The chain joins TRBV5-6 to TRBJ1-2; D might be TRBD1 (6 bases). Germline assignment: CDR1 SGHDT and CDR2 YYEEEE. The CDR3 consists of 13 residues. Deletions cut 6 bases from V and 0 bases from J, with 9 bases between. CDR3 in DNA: TGTGCCAGCAAACGGGACACTAACTATGGCTACACCTTC. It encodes CASKRDTNYGYTF.

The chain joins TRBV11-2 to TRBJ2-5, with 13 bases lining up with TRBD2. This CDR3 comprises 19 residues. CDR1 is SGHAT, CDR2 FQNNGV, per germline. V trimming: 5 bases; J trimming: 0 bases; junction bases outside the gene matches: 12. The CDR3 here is CASSHQPGLAGSYQETQYF. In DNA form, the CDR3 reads TGTGCCAGCAGCCACCAACCGGGACTAGCGGGATCGTACCAAGAGACCCAGTACTTC.

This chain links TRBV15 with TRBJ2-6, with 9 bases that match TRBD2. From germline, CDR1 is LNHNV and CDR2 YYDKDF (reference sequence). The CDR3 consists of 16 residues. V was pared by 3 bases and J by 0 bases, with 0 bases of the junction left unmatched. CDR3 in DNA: TGTGCCACCAGCAGGACTAGCGGCTCTGGGGCCAACGTCCTGACTTTC. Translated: CATSRTSGSGANVLTF.